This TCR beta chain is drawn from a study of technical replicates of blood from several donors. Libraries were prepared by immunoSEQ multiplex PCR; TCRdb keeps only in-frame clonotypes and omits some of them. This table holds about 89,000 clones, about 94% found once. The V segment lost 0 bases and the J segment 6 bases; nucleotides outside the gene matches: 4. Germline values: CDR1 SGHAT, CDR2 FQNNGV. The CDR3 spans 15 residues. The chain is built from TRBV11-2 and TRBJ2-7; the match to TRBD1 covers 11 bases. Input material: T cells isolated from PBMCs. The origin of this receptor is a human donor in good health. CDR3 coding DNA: TGTGCCAGCAGCTTAGATCGGGACAGGGGGTTCGAGCAGTACTTC. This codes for CASSLDRDRGFEQYF.